This T cell receptor (beta chain) was recovered during a study of blood T cell repertoires in COVID-19. Overall study: The United States, Italy and Spain were the sources of the acute and convalescent COVID-19 samples.

The CDR3 is 16 residues long. Per germline, CDR1 MNHEY and CDR2 SMNVEV (reference sequence). V shed 1 base and J 5 bases; nucleotides not matched to a gene: 9. TCRdb's copy holds only in-frame clones and misses some; the assay was immunoSEQ multiplex PCR. The repertoire includes more than 200,000 clones, around 83% of them detected once, and 7.5% to 9% sits in the top ten. This clonotype was obtained from a woman aged 45-59 years with acute or convalescent COVID-19. The rearrangement uses TRBV27 and TRBJ2-5, with 8 bases identical to TRBD1. The specimen was peripheral blood. The CDR3 sequence: CASSLFTQGVVETQYF. The DNA of the CDR3 is TGTGCCAGCAGTTTATTTACACAGGGGGTGGTGGAGACCCAGTACTTC.